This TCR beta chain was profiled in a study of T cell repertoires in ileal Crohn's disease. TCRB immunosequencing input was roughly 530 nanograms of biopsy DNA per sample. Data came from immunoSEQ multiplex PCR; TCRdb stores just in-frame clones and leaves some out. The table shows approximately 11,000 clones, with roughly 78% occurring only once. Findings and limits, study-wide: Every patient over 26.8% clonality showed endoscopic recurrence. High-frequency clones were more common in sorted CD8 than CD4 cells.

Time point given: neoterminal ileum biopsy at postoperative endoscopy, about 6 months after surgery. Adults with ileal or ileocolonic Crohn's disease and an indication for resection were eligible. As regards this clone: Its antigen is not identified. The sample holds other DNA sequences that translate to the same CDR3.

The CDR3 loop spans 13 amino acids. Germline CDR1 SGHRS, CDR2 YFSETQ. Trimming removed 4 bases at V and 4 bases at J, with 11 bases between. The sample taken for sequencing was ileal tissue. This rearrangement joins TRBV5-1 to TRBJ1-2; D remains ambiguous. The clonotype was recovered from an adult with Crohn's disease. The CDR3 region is CASSPGSSYGYTF. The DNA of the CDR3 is TGCGCCAGCAGCCCCGGATCTAGCTATGGCTACACCTTC.